The 24 T cell receptor beta chains below all came from one sample that was sequenced in a study of T cells in Graves' hyperthyroidism and ophthalmopathy. The source material, RNA transcripts, was used to amplify TCR beta CDR3 regions. The TCR CDR3 first-round RT-PCR relied on the HTBI primer set. TCRdb used MiXCR to reprocess the multiplex PCR reads, holding one entry per CDR3 protein. This sample yields 96,000 or so distinct CDR3 sequences, of which around 52% are seen a single time; roughly a quarter belongs to the top ten. The sample consisted of blood. All receptors derive from a woman between 40 and 55 years old with Graves' hyperthyroidism.

This clonotype was observed a handful of times. The CDR3 region is CASSQDRGTYYGYTF. In nucleotides, the CDR3 is TGTGCCAGCAGCCAAGATAGAGGTACTTACTATGGCTACACCTTC. The J gene is TRBJ1-2, the V gene TRBV9; D unclear. Looked up from germline, CDR1 is SGDLS and CDR2 is YYNGEE. The CDR3 loop spans 15 amino acids. V lost 4 bases to trimming and J lost 3 bases, with 16 bases between them.

This clonotype was counted many times. This chain links TRBV20-1 with TRBJ1-1; maybe TRBD1 (6 bases). CDR3 length: 13 amino acids. The germline CDR1 and CDR2 sequences are DFQATT and SNEGSKA (reference sequence). Trimming removed 5 bases at V and 3 bases at J, with 13 bases between. In nucleotides, the CDR3 is TGCAGTGCTTCTGGACAGTCCTACACTGAAGCTTTCTTT. This encodes CSASGQSYTEAFF.

The sample holds many counts of this clonotype. The chain recombines TRBV7-2 with TRBJ1-6; D not certain. The CDR3 loop spans 16 amino acids. Trimming removed 1 base from V and 4 bases from J, with 11 bases in between. Germline V gene data show CDR1 as SGHTA and CDR2 as FQGNSA. This chain's CDR3 is CASSLVGSEYNSPLHF. The CDR3 nucleotides are TGTGCCAGCAGCTTAGTGGGCAGCGAGTATAATTCACCCCTCCACTTT.

Comment on this clonotype: At one end the junction does not follow the germline gene, possibly because of a read error. The J gene is TRBJ2-7, the V gene TRBV2; D possibly corresponds to TRBD2 (6 bases). The CDR3 is 12 amino acids. Germline V lookup: CDR1 SNHLY, CDR2 FYNNEI. CDR3 coding DNA: TGTGCCACCAGCAGGGACTCCCACGAGCAGTACTTC. Protein sequence: CATSRDSHEQYF.

This chain links TRBV2 with TRBJ1-4; 9 nucleotides agree with TRBD1. Germline CDR1 and CDR2: SNHLY and FYNNEI. The CDR3 runs 12 residues. The ends lost 11 bases at V and 8 bases at J; junction bases unmatched: 6. The CDR3 spells CASRDREEKLFF. CDR3 in DNA: TGTGCCTCCCGGGACAGGGAGGAAAAACTGTTTTTT.

This clonotype came up many times. This rearrangement joins TRBV19 to TRBJ1-6; D is unclear. With 9 bases removed from V and 9 bases from J, the gap between germline ends came to 6 bases. The CDR3 totals 10 residues. Germline CDR1 is LNHDA and CDR2 is SQIVND (reference sequence). The CDR3 nucleotides are TGTGCCAGCGGACGTTCACCCCTCCACTTT. It codes for CASGRSPLHF.

The table lists this clonotype with many counts. The chain has TRBV7-9 and TRBJ1-2; D remains unclear. Trimming took 3 bases from V and 5 from J, leaving 7 bases between them. The CDR3 has 12 amino acids. Germline V gives CDR1 SEHNR, CDR2 FQNEAQ (reference sequence). The CDR3 DNA reads as TGTGCCAGCAGCTTCGCCGCATATGGCTACACCTTC. Amino acid sequence: CASSFAAYGYTF.

The chain employs TRBV7-2 and TRBJ2-7; 10 positions match TRBD2. The V gene end was trimmed by 5 bases and the J gene end by 2 bases; junction bases not matched to a gene: 3. Per the germline V gene, CDR1 is SGHTA and CDR2 is FQGNSA. The CDR3 length is 14 residues. This chain's CDR3 is CASSHTSGTYEQYF. As DNA, the CDR3 is TGTGCCAGCAGCCACACTAGCGGGACCTACGAGCAGTACTTC.

This chain connects TRBV12-3 or TRBV12-4 to TRBJ1-2; unclear D gene. The CDR3 consists of 12 residues. V was cut by 6 bases and J by 3 bases, with 8 bases left in between. The CDR3, as DNA: TGTGCCAGCAGAACCGCAGACTATGGCTACACCTTC. It yields the protein CASRTADYGYTF.

Note on this clonotype: A junction boundary mismatches the germline segment, possibly from a read error. The chain recombines TRBV7-9 with TRBJ1-1; D is possibly TRBD1 (5 bases). This CDR3 contains 13 residues. Germline CDR1 and CDR2: SEHNR and FQNEAQ (reference sequence). The CDR3 is CASSLVGDTEAFF. The CDR3 DNA sequence: TGCGCCAGCAGCTTGGTGGGGGACACTGAAGCTTTCTTT.

The rearrangement links TRBV7-8 to TRBJ2-5; 12 bases match TRBD2. The CDR3 has 18 residues. CDR1 SGHVS and CDR2 FQNEAQ come from the germline V gene. Unmatched junction bases numbered 9, after V lost 4 bases and J lost 0 bases. The CDR3 DNA reads as TGTGCCAGCAGCTCCACTGCCGGGACTAGCGGGTACCAAGAGACCCAGTACTTC. This sequence encodes CASSSTAGTSGYQETQYF.

V usage is TRBV27 and J usage is TRBJ1-5; D gene ambiguous. Germline loops: CDR1 MNHEY, CDR2 SMNVEV (reference sequence). The CDR3 consists of 14 residues. V was clipped by 1 base and J by 5 bases, with 9 bases between them. CDR3 DNA sequence: TGTGCCAGCAGTTTATTGGGCGCGGATCAGCCCCAGCATTTT. Its translation is CASSLLGADQPQHF.

By sample share, this clonotype is medium-sized. This chain uses TRBV29-1 with TRBJ2-7; D ambiguous. CDR1 SQVTM and CDR2 ANQGSEA come from the germline V gene. The CDR3 has 12 amino acids. The V and J ends lost 2 bases and 9 bases respectively, with 14 bases between them. The CDR3 region is CSVEPTFGRQYF. In nucleotides, the CDR3 is TGCAGCGTTGAACCCACTTTCGGACGGCAGTACTTC.

This clonotype turned up a few times. A read error may produce the germline difference seen at one junction end. The J gene is TRBJ1-5, the V gene TRBV7-6; the D is unclear. CDR1 is SGHVS and CDR2 is FNYEAQ in the germline V gene. The CDR3 runs 11 residues. CDR3 DNA: TGTGCCAGCAGTTTAGGTCAGCCCCAGCATTTT. Protein product: CASSLGQPQHF.

In regard to this clonotype: A read error may produce the germline difference seen at one junction end. The J gene is TRBJ2-7, the V gene TRBV5-4; D might be TRBD2 (6 bases). The CDR3 loop spans 14 amino acids. CDR1 and CDR2 from the germline V gene are SGHNT and YYREEE (reference sequence). CDR3 sequence: CASRRAAGNCEQYF. CDR3 nucleotide sequence: TGCGCCAGCAGGAGGGCAGCCGGGAACTGCGAGCAGTACTTC.

For this clonotype: The CDR3 end shows no conserved phenylalanine or tryptophan, and so a read error is likely. The chain has TRBV7-9 and TRBJ2-5; no firm D call. The J call is in doubt because the DNA end fits TRBJ2-1 better. Germline V gene lookup returns CDR1 SEHNR and CDR2 FQNEAQ (reference sequence). This CDR3 is 9 amino acids long. The CDR3 reads CASSWGQFY. Written as DNA, the CDR3 is TGTGCCAGCAGCTGGGGACAGTTCTAC.

This clonotype appeared many times. This chain links TRBV6-5 with TRBJ1-3, with a possible D match to TRBD1 (5 bases). The CDR3 is 14 amino acids. The germline V and J ends were trimmed by 6 bases and 0 bases, with 9 bases remaining between them. The germline V gene has CDR1 MNHEY and CDR2 SVGAGI. CDR3: CASRRGDSGNTIYF. DNA of the CDR3: TGTGCCAGCAGGAGGGGCGACTCTGGAAACACCATATATTTT.

V gene TRBV5-1 combines with J gene TRBJ1-5, with TRBD1 matching 11 bases. Germline trimming cut 4 bases from V and 7 bases from J; bases unmatched to any gene: 4. This CDR3 is 14 amino acids long. Germline V gene lookup returns CDR1 SGHRS and CDR2 YFSETQ. In DNA, the CDR3 is TGCGCCAGCAGCCAGGGACAGGGGGGACAGCCCCAGCATTTT. Protein sequence: CASSQGQGGQPQHF.

The chain uses TRBV25-1 and TRBJ2-7, with D unresolved. V lost 2 bases to trimming and J lost 1 base, with 9 bases between them. This CDR3 spans 14 amino acids. Germline CDR1 MGHDK, CDR2 SYGVNS. In DNA form, the CDR3 reads TGTGCCAGCAGTGAACCAGGAGATTCCTACGAGCAGTACTTC. Its protein product is CASSEPGDSYEQYF.

In its sample, this clonotype was seen many times. As DNA, the CDR3 is TGCGCCAGCAGCTCTGACAGGGACGGCTATGGCTACACCTTC. This translates into CASSSDRDGYGYTF. The chain joins TRBV5-1 to TRBJ1-2; TRBD1 agrees at 7 bases. The CDR3 contains 14 residues. Trimming removed 3 bases from V and 4 bases from J; junction bases left unmatched: 6. CDR1 and CDR2 (germline): SGHRS, YFSETQ.

At least ten counts were recorded for this clonotype. This chain connects TRBV12-3 or TRBV12-4 to TRBJ1-5, with a tentative D call TRBD1 (6 bases). The CDR3 runs to 18 residues. V was cut by 6 bases and J by 4 bases, with 25 bases left in between. CDR3 protein: CASSTQSRGALINQPQHF. The CDR3 coding sequence is TGTGCCAGCAGCACCCAAAGTCGGGGGGCGCTTATTAATCAGCCCCAGCATTTT.

Of note for this clonotype: A much larger clone differs by one base, so this may be a read error. V gene TRBV6-1 combines with J gene TRBJ1-5; D gene ambiguous. The CDR3 covers 14 residues. The V end lost 1 base, the J end lost 5 bases, and 9 bases lay between the germline ends. Germline CDR1 and CDR2: MNHNS and SASEGT. The CDR3 reads CASSEGSAHQPQHF. The CDR3 DNA follows: TGTGCCAGCAGTGAAGGTTCAGCCCATCAGCCCCAGCATTTT.

V is TRBV28 and J is TRBJ2-6; D gene unclear. The CDR3 loop spans 15 amino acids. V was trimmed by 6 bases and J by 2 bases, leaving 11 bases between them. CDR1 and CDR2 from the germline V gene are MDHEN and SYDVKM. The CDR3: CASSLTRPGANVLTF. The CDR3 nucleotides read TGTGCCAGCAGCTTGACAAGACCTGGGGCCAACGTCCTGACTTTC.

The chain employs TRBV7-2 and TRBJ1-2; tentatively, D is TRBD1 (5 bases). The germline V gene has CDR1 SGHTA and CDR2 FQGNSA. V gave up 5 bases and J gave up 4 bases, with 8 bases separating them. The length of the CDR3 is 12 residues. The CDR3 sequence is CASSRDAYGYTF. As DNA, the CDR3 is TGTGCCAGCAGCCGGGACGCCTATGGCTACACCTTC. The entire variable domain, with the rest obtained from reference TRBV7-2 and TRBJ1-2, is as follows: GAGVSQSPSNKVTEKGKDVELRCDPISGHTALYWYRQSLGQGLEFLIYFQGNSAPDKSGLPSDRFSAERTGGSVSTLTIQRTQQEDSAVYLCASSRDAYGYTFGSGTRLTVV.